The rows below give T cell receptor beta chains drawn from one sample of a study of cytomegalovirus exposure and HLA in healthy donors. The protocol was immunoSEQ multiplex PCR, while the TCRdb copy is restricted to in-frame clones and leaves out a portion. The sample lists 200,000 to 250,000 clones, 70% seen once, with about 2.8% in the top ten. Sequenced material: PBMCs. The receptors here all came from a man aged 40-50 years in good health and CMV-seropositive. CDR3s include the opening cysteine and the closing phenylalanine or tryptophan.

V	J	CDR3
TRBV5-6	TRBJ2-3	CASSLSISGGARYTDTQYF
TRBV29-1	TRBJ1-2	CSVVRQGTNYGYTF
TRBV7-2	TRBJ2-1	CASSVYGQPSGNEQFF
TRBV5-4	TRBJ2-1	CASSPWTGSNEQFF
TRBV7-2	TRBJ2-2	CASSPLTGSVGELFF
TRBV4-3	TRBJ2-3	CASSQDERGVTDTQYF
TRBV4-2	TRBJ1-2	CASSPGGTLSSLGYTF
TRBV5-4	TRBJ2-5	CASSLGASGGYQETQYF
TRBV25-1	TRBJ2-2	CASSPQANTGELFF
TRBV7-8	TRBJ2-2	CASSHGASGGLNTGELFF
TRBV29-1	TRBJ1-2	CSDDSGYTF
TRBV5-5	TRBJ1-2	CASSLAGGGSGYTF
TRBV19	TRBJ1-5	CASSIRQGAGQPQHF
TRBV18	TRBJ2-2	CASSPSVGSGELFF
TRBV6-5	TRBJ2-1	CASSYDRGSYNEQFF
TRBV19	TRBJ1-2	CASSINRGHGYTF
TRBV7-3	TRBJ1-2	CASSLNTGENYGYTF
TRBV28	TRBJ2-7	CASSLEKYEQYF
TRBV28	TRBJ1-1	CASSSTTGEILEAFF
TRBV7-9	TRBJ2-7	CSSSSGVGDEQYF
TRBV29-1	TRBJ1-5	CSVQGVSNQPQHF
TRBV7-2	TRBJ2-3	CASSRADYSNTQYF
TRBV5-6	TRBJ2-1	CASSFYSLGGAVEQFF
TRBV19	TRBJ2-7	CASSTREESGEQYF
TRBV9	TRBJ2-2	CASSPRTGTNTGELFF
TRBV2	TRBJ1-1	CASSDDVGLPGAFF
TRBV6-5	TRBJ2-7	CASSPRVQYEQYF
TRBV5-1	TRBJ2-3	CASSDGGTDTQYF
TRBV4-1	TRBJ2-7	CASSPRTGPYEQYF
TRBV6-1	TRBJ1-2	CASSGPYNYGYTF
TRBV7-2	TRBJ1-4	CASSLDRGTEKLFF
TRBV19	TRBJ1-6	CASSPGQGTSPLHF
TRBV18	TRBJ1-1	CASSPQGAEGARSFF
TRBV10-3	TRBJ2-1	CAISESERGGSSEFF
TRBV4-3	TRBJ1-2	CASSQATGGFNYGYTF
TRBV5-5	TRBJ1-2	CASSRGTGDGYTF
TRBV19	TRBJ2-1	CASTRGRLAGDLYNEQFF
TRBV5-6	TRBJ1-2	CASSPTGVDGYTF
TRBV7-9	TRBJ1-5	CASSLRDQPQHF
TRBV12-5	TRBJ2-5	CASGLVVRGGETQYF
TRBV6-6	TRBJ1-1	CASSYSMEGATEAFF
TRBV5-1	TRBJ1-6	CASSLSTTGVNSPLHF
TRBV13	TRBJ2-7	CASSSIYGGRYYEQYF